Listed here are 29 T cell receptor beta chains from one sample, sequenced in a study of T cell responses to AZD1222 COVID-19 vaccine. Profiled with immunoSEQ multiplex PCR; TCRdb holds only in-frame clones, not every one. The table includes about 110,000 clones, about 86% detected once. This specimen consisted of peripheral blood, obtained on day 0 of AZD1222 vaccination. These receptors originate from an adult in good health.

This clone was seen only once. The genes are TRBV2 and TRBJ2-7, with TRBD2 identical over 11 bases. This CDR3 has 14 amino acids. J lost 4 bases, V lost 6 bases, and 5 bases had no gene match. From germline, CDR1 is SNHLY and CDR2 FYNNEI. The CDR3 nucleotides read TGTGCCAGCAGGAGGGGACTAGCGGCATACGAGCAGTACTTC. Its translation is CASRRGLAAYEQYF.

The genes are TRBV10-2 and TRBJ2-5; D unresolved. CDR1 WSHSY and CDR2 SAAADI come from the germline V gene. The CDR3 is 12 amino acids. Trimming shortened V by 4 bases and J by 5 bases, and 8 bases separated the two germline ends. CDR3 DNA: TGCGCCAGCAGTGTAGGCAGCGAGACCCAGTACTTC. It codes for CASSVGSETQYF.

The chain combines TRBV7-9 with TRBJ1-3; D perhaps matches TRBD1 (5 bases). CDR1 and CDR2 from the germline V gene are SEHNR and FQNEAQ (reference sequence). V dropped 4 bases and J dropped 2 bases, with 18 bases sitting between them. There are 17 residues in the CDR3. CDR3: CASSYSGTLITGNTIYF. The CDR3 coding sequence is TGTGCCAGCAGCTATTCCGGGACTCTGATCACTGGAAACACCATATATTTT.

This chain joins TRBV7-9 and TRBJ1-1; D uncertain. Deletions cut 7 bases from V and 1 base from J, with 10 bases between. Germline CDR1 SEHNR, CDR2 FQNEAQ (reference sequence). The CDR3 loop spans 13 amino acids. The CDR3 reads CASTVGGNTEAFF. CDR3 nucleotides: TGTGCCAGCACCGTCGGAGGGAACACTGAAGCTTTCTTT. Complete variable domain (other parts from reference TRBV7-9 and TRBJ1-1): DTGVSQNPRHKITKRGQNVTFRCDPISEHNRLYWYRQTLGQGPEFLTYFQNEAQLEKSRLLSDRFSAERPKGSFSTLEIQRTEQGDSAMYLCASTVGGNTEAFFGQGTRLTVV.

This rearrangement joins TRBV6-5 to TRBJ1-4; TRBD1 aligns across 9 bases. Germline loops: CDR1 MNHEY, CDR2 SVGAGI. Trimming took 2 bases from V and 5 from J; bases not matched to a gene: 3. CDR3 length: 15 amino acids. CDR3 DNA sequence: TGTGCCAGCAGTTACGGGGACAGGGAGAATGAAAAACTGTTTTTT. Its translation: CASSYGDRENEKLFF.

The chain recombines TRBV7-9 with TRBJ2-5; the D is unclear. Germline CDR1 and CDR2: SEHNR and FQNEAQ (reference sequence). CDR3 length: 12 residues. V was trimmed by 1 base and J by 5 bases, leaving 5 bases between them. The CDR3 sequence is CASSLGVETQYF. In DNA, the CDR3 is TGTGCCAGCAGCTTAGGGGTCGAGACCCAGTACTTC.

V is TRBV6-5 and J is TRBJ2-7; TRBD1 agrees at 7 bases. Germline V gene data show CDR1 as MNHEY and CDR2 as SVGAGI. The CDR3 sequence is 14 residues long. Trimming at V came to 1 base and at J to 2 bases, leaving 2 bases not matched to a gene. The CDR3 region is CASSYLTGTYEQYF. The CDR3 DNA follows: TGTGCCAGCAGTTACTTGACAGGGACCTACGAGCAGTACTTC.

The V and J genes are TRBV5-5 and TRBJ2-7; D is unclear. Trimming cost V 1 base and J 4 bases, with 15 bases left between them. This CDR3 comprises 15 residues. The germline V gene encodes CDR1 SGHKS and CDR2 YYEKEE (reference sequence). The chain's CDR3 is CASSLIPTFGYEQYF. The DNA of the CDR3 is TGTGCCAGCAGCTTGATCCCTACCTTTGGGTACGAGCAGTACTTC. The full variable domain, in which reference TRBV5-5 and TRBJ2-7 provide the parts outside the CDR3, is DAGVTQSPTHLIKTRGQQVTLRCSPISGHKSVSWYQQVLGQGPQFIFQYYEKEERGRGNFPDRFSARQFPNYSSELNVNALLLGDSALYLCASSLIPTFGYEQYFGPGTRLTVT.

The rearrangement uses TRBV6-5 and TRBJ2-2, with D possibly matching TRBD1 (5 bases). The germline CDR1 and CDR2 sequences are MNHEY and SVGAGI. V lost 11 bases and J 5 bases, leaving 15 bases between the germline ends. There are 13 residues in the CDR3. CDR3: CAARQGLTGELFF. CDR3 DNA: TGTGCCGCGAGGCAGGGATTAACCGGGGAGCTGTTTTTT.

The gene calls are TRBV5-1 and TRBJ2-1; perhaps TRBD1 as D (6 bases). CDR1 is SGHRS and CDR2 is YFSETQ in the germline V gene. The CDR3 runs to 13 residues. Trimming took 4 bases from V and 7 from J, leaving 12 bases between them. CDR3 coding DNA: TGCGCCAGCAGCACACAGGGAATGAATGAGCAGTTCTTC. Residues: CASSTQGMNEQFF.

The V and J genes are TRBV24-1 and TRBJ1-2; 7 bases align to TRBD1. The CDR3 extends over 17 amino acids. From germline, CDR1 is KGHDR and CDR2 SFDVKD. V gave up 3 bases and J gave up 6 bases; unmatched junction bases: 15. The CDR3 is CATSDPPRQGRGNGYTF. The CDR3 DNA reads TGTGCCACCAGTGATCCCCCCCGCCAAGGCAGGGGGAATGGCTACACCTTC.

The chain recombines TRBV19 with TRBJ1-4; possibly TRBD1 for D (5 bases). In germline, CDR1 is LNHDA, CDR2 SQIVND (reference sequence). The CDR3 covers 13 residues. Trimming took 5 bases from V and 11 from J, leaving 15 bases between them. As DNA, the CDR3 is TGTGCCAGTAGTCGGGGCCGGGCTCTGAAACTGTTTTTT. Its translation: CASSRGRALKLFF.

CDR3 loop: CASRSLPGPNSPLHF. CDR3 nucleotide sequence: TGTGCCAGCAGATCTCTACCGGGCCCTAATTCACCCCTCCACTTT. The V call is TRBV6-6, the J call TRBJ1-6; D not certain. CDR1 and CDR2 (germline): MNHNY, SVGAGI (reference sequence). V dropped 6 bases and J dropped 6 bases, with 15 bases sitting between them. The CDR3 has 15 residues.

The chain is built from TRBV6-6 and TRBJ1-4, with D possibly TRBD1 on 5 matching bases. V gave up 7 bases and J gave up 7 bases, with 25 bases separating them. CDR3 length: 17 residues. Germline CDR1 and CDR2: MNHNY and SVGAGI (reference sequence). The DNA for the CDR3 is TGTGCCAGCACTCGAAGAAGGGGAGGGGAGACACCTGAAAAACTGTTTTTT. Its protein is CASTRRRGGETPEKLFF.

This chain joins TRBV5-5 and TRBJ1-2; D is unresolved. CDR3 length equals 13 residues. V lost 4 bases and J 3 bases, leaving 10 bases between the germline ends. Germline CDR1 reads SGHKS; CDR2 reads YYEKEE (reference sequence). CDR3 region: CASSTNSDYGYTF. The CDR3 nucleotides read TGTGCCAGCAGCACAAACAGCGACTATGGCTACACCTTC.

The chain carries TRBV3-1 (or the pseudogene TRBV3-2) and TRBJ1-1; tentatively, D is TRBD1 (5 bases). Germline V gene sequence: CDR1 LGHDT, CDR2 YNNKEL (reference sequence). Between the trimmed V and J ends, which lost 0 bases and 4 bases, there was a span of 12 bases. The CDR3 spans 15 residues. CDR3 coding DNA: TGTGCCAGCAGCCAAGAACCCCGAGGGGCCACTGAAGCTTTCTTT. Its protein product is CASSQEPRGATEAFF.

V and J are TRBV21-1 and TRBJ1-2; TRBD1 was called by the table and not checked on the DNA. TRBV21-1 is termed a pseudogene. The CDR3 is 14 amino acids. In DNA form, the CDR3 reads TGTGCCAGCAGCAAAGGAACAGGGGGTTGTTACTACACCTTC. It encodes CASSKGTGGCYYTF.

This rearrangement joins TRBV29-1 to TRBJ2-5, with 7 bases fitting TRBD1. The CDR3 contains 14 residues. Germline values: CDR1 SQVTM, CDR2 ANQGSEA. The ends lost 5 bases at V and 4 bases at J; junction bases unmatched: 10. CDR3 sequence (DNA): TGCAGCGTTTCCGAAGGGGGCTCGGGAGAGACCCAGTACTTC. Translated: CSVSEGGSGETQYF.

This clone was seen more than once but under ten times. The V gene is TRBV3-1 (or the pseudogene TRBV3-2), the J gene TRBJ2-1; the D gene is possibly TRBD1 (6 bases). This CDR3 is built from 18 residues. V was shortened by 1 base and J by 4 bases, with 20 bases between the two germline ends. Germline-derived CDR1 and CDR2 are LGHDT and YNNKEL (reference sequence). The CDR3 nucleotides are TGTGCCAGCAGCCAAGGAGGATTGTGGGCTACAGGGTACAATGAGCAGTTCTTC. Residues: CASSQGGLWATGYNEQFF.

The chain couples TRBV5-1 to TRBJ2-1; TRBD2 matches at 8 bases. CDR3 length: 14 amino acids. After removal of 4 bases from V and 4 bases from J, the junction contained 4 bases not matched to a gene. Germline V CDR1 and CDR2: SGHRS, YFSETQ. The CDR3 nucleotides read TGCGCCAGCAGCCAGGGCGGGAGGTACAATGAGCAGTTCTTC. It is translated as CASSQGGRYNEQFF.

This sequence joins TRBV12-3 or TRBV12-4 and TRBJ2-5; D remains unclear. CDR3 length equals 13 residues. V lost 3 bases to trimming and J lost 4 bases, with 9 bases between them. CDR3 loop: CASSFQEGETQYF. Here the CDR3 DNA reads TGTGCCAGCAGTTTTCAGGAAGGAGAGACCCAGTACTTC.

This clone was seen only once. The chain joins TRBV3-1 (or the pseudogene TRBV3-2) to TRBJ2-7; TRBD1 agrees at 10 bases. The length of the CDR3 is 14 residues. V was pared by 6 bases and J by 2 bases, with 4 bases of the junction left unmatched. Germline V gene data show CDR1 as LGHDT and CDR2 as YNNKEL (reference sequence). The CDR3 spells CASRGQGRPYEQYF. For the CDR3, the DNA is TGTGCCAGCAGGGGACAGGGGCGCCCCTACGAGCAGTACTTC.

The genes are TRBV4-2 and TRBJ1-1; 10 bases line up with TRBD1. This CDR3 contains 16 residues. CDR1 LGHNA and CDR2 YNFKEQ come from the germline V gene. V lost 1 base to trimming and J lost 0 bases; unmatched junction nucleotides: 2. CDR3 nucleotides: TGTGCCAGCAGCCAAGTGGGACAGGGGATGAACACTGAAGCTTTCTTT. Translated, it gives CASSQVGQGMNTEAFF.

This rearrangement joins TRBV6-4 to TRBJ2-3; D uncertain. The V end lost 3 bases, the J end lost 4 bases, and 11 bases lay between the germline ends. The CDR3 runs 14 residues. Germline-derived CDR1 and CDR2 are MRHNA and SNTAGT. The CDR3 is CASSDPIVADTQYF. The DNA for the CDR3 is TGTGCCAGCAGTGATCCGATAGTGGCAGATACGCAGTATTTT.

CDR3 in DNA: TGTGCCAGCAGCCAAGAGGGGGGGGTTGAAAAACTGTTTTTT. Translating it yields CASSQEGGVEKLFF. This chain joins TRBV3-1 (or the pseudogene TRBV3-2) and TRBJ1-4; a possible D gene is TRBD1 (5 bases). The CDR3 loop spans 14 amino acids. The germline CDR1 and CDR2 sequences are LGHDT and YNNKEL (reference sequence). With 0 bases removed from V and 7 bases from J, the gap between germline ends came to 9 bases.

This clone was seen once. This rearrangement joins TRBV28 to TRBJ1-1; D perhaps matches TRBD1 (5 bases). The CDR3 is 15 residues long. The germline V and J ends were trimmed by 3 bases and 4 bases, with 15 bases remaining between them. Per the germline V gene, CDR1 is MDHEN and CDR2 is SYDVKM. Written as DNA, the CDR3 is TGTGCCAGCAGTTTCGGAGGGGCTGGAGGCACTGAAGCTTTCTTT. It codes for CASSFGGAGGTEAFF. Full variable domain (rest looked up from reference TRBV28 and TRBJ1-1): DVKVTQSSRYLVKRTGEKVFLECVQDMDHENMFWYRQDPGLGLRLIYFSYDVKMKEKGDIPEGYSVSREKKERFSLILESASTNQTSMYLCASSFGGAGGTEAFFGQGTRLTVV.

This clone was observed a handful of times. This chain connects TRBV10-3 to TRBJ2-3; 10 positions match TRBD1. The length of the CDR3 is 13 residues. Germline V lookup: CDR1 ENHRY, CDR2 SYGVKD. V shed 10 bases, J shed 4 bases, and the junction held 5 bases outside the gene matches. The DNA of the CDR3 is TGTGCCACCCGACAGGGGGCAGCAGATACGCAGTATTTT. Translated, it gives CATRQGAADTQYF.

The gene calls are TRBV12-5 and TRBJ1-2, with D possibly being TRBD1 (6 bases). V was shortened by 6 bases and J by 3 bases, with 20 bases between the two germline ends. Germline CDR1 is LGHNT and CDR2 is FRNRAP. The CDR3 is 16 residues long. CDR3 sequence: CASGTDSRYVDYGYTF. DNA for the CDR3: TGTGCTAGTGGGACGGACAGTCGGTACGTGGACTATGGCTACACCTTC.

V gene TRBV7-3 combines with J gene TRBJ1-1; unclear D gene. V was trimmed by 5 bases and J by 4 bases, leaving 14 bases between them. The CDR3 is made up of 14 amino acids. CDR1 SGHTA and CDR2 FQGTGA come from the germline V gene. DNA for the CDR3: TGTGCCAGCAGCCCCAGCGGATCGGGCACTGAAGCTTTCTTT. Amino acids: CASSPSGSGTEAFF.